The rows below give T cell receptor beta chains drawn from one sample of a study of blood T cell repertoires in COVID-19. Profiling relied on immunoSEQ multiplex PCR, and the TCRdb table lists in-frame clones only, not all of them. The sample lists some 80,000 clones; about four fifths were seen once. Source material: peripheral blood. Every receptor here comes from a woman of 80 years or more with active or convalescent COVID-19. Both conserved end residues are part of each CDR3. A D gene is named only where the DNA matches it firmly. Clone size is given for some rows only: seen once, a few or many times, or a class if the clone is expanded.

abundance,d_gene,v_gene,j_gene,CDR3nt,CDR3aa
-,TRBD1,TRBV3-1/TRBV3-2,TRBJ2-5,TGTGCCAGCAGCCGGACAGGGTGGGGGACCCAGTACTTC,CASSRTGWGTQYF
-,TRBD2,TRBV7-2,TRBJ2-1,TGTGCCAGCAGCTTGGTAGCGGGACTTGAGCAGTTCTTC,CASSLVAGLEQFF
few,-,TRBV28,TRBJ1-6,TGTGCCAGCAATCAGGGACACAGGAATTCACCCCTCCACTTT,CASNQGHRNSPLHF
-,-,TRBV5-8,TRBJ2-1,TGTGCCAGCAGCTTGAGCGTGAGGCAGTTCTTC,CASSLSVRQFF
-,-,TRBV7-2,TRBJ1-2,TGTGCCAGCAGCCTAAGAGCCTTCGGGGGATCGAGCTATGGCTACACCTTC,CASSLRAFGGSSYGYTF
-,-,TRBV30,TRBJ2-3,TGTGCCTGGAGTTCAGGAGGGGAAGGCACAGATACGCAGTATTTT,CAWSSGGEGTDTQYF
-,TRBD2,TRBV4-1,TRBJ2-2,TGCGCCAGCAGCCAAAAGCGGGAGGGCCTGAGCGGGGAGCTGTTTTTT,CASSQKREGLSGELFF
-,TRBD1,TRBV28,TRBJ2-7,TGTGCCAGCAGTTACAGGGAAAAATTCACCGGGACAGGGGGCATGCACGAGCAGTACTTC,CASSYREKFTGTGGMHEQYF
-,TRBD2,TRBV3-1/TRBV3-2,TRBJ2-1,TGTGCCAGCAGCCAAGCCCGTCGAGCGGGAAGAGAGCAGTTCTTC,CASSQARRAGREQFF
-,TRBD2,TRBV24-1,TRBJ2-1,TGTGCCACCAGTGATTCTAGCGGGAGGTCGGGTGAGCAGTTCTTC,CATSDSSGRSGEQFF
-,TRBD1,TRBV18,TRBJ2-2,TGTGCCAGCTCACCAAGAGGACAGGGGGGCACCGGGGAGCTGTTTTTT,CASSPRGQGGTGELFF
-,-,TRBV15,TRBJ2-2,TGTGCCACCAGCAGAGATCAGAGGGTTTCCGGGGAGCTGTTTTTT,CATSRDQRVSGELFF
few,TRBD1,TRBV6-5,TRBJ1-1,TGTGCCAGCAGCAAGACAGGGGTCGGCACTGAAGCTTTCTTT,CASSKTGVGTEAFF
-,TRBD1,TRBV11-3,TRBJ1-5,TGTGCCAGCAGCTTAGGGATCGACAGGGACATGGAGTATCAGCCCCAGCATTTT,CASSLGIDRDMEYQPQHF
-,TRBD2,TRBV9,TRBJ2-1,TGTGCCAGCAGCGTAGGTCTAGCGGGAGCCTACAATGAGCAGTTCTTC,CASSVGLAGAYNEQFF
-,-,TRBV19,TRBJ2-7,TGTGCCAGTAGTATATCAGGGGATCCCTACGAGCAGTACTTC,CASSISGDPYEQYF
-,-,TRBV3-1/TRBV3-2,TRBJ2-1,TGTGCCAGCAGCCAAGGAGGGAATGAGCAGTTCTTC,CASSQGGNEQFF
-,-,TRBV9,TRBJ2-7,TGTGCCAGCAGCCGGGGTACGCGGAGCGAGCAGTACTTC,CASSRGTRSEQYF
-,-,TRBV6-2/TRBV6-3,TRBJ1-1,TGTGCCAGCAGTTACGGGGCGTGGAACACTGAAGCTTTCTTT,CASSYGAWNTEAFF
-,-,TRBV9,TRBJ2-6,TGTGCCAGCAGCACAACAGGGAGGGCTGGGGCCAACGTCCTGACTTTC,CASSTTGRAGANVLTF
-,-,TRBV7-8,TRBJ1-6,TGTGCCAGCAGCTTGAAGGGGTCTCCTAATTCACCCCTCCACTTT,CASSLKGSPNSPLHF
-,-,TRBV2,TRBJ1-1,TGTGCCAGCAGGCTACTGGCAGGGGTTACTGAAGCTTTCTTT,CASRLLAGVTEAFF
-,TRBD2,TRBV27,TRBJ2-3,TGTGCCAGCAGACAGCGGGGGGCCCTTACAGATACGCAGTATTTT,CASRQRGALTDTQYF
-,TRBD1,TRBV5-1,TRBJ1-6,TGCGCCAGCAGACGAGACAGGGGAAGGGATTCACCCCTCCACTTT,CASRRDRGRDSPLHF
-,-,TRBV29-1,TRBJ1-3,TGCAGCGTTGTTCCGGGGTCTGGAAACACCATATATTTT,CSVVPGSGNTIYF